The entry below describes one T cell receptor beta chain. Its cognate antigen is unknown. The record originates from a study of OX40 agonist ivuxolimab in advanced cancers. Study-wide context: Given to patients was ivuxolimab, an agonistic anti-OX40 (CD134) antibody.

Overall study results and limits: At 0.1 to 3.0 mg/kg and by week 6, CD4+ and CD8+ T cells in the blood had expanded clonally. Expanded peripheral T cell antigen specificity was not determined.

TCRdb's table, derived via immunoSEQ multiplex PCR, lists solely in-frame clones and lacks some. The data contain about 100,000 clones, 94% of them singletons. If patients had autoimmune disease history or systemic immunosuppression, they were excluded. This CDR3 has 15 residues. V lost 4 bases, J lost 5 bases, and 17 bases lay in between. Germline V gene lookup returns CDR1 LGHNA and CDR2 YSLEER. The chain recombines TRBV4-3 with TRBJ1-1, with D possibly being TRBD1 (6 bases). This TCR was recovered from an adult with an advanced solid tumor such as melanoma, head and neck, liver or kidney cancer. This specimen consisted of CD4+ or CD8+ T cells sorted from blood, obtained in a trial of the OX40 agonist ivuxolimab. In DNA form, the CDR3 reads TGCGCCAGCAGCCCACTAGCGGGGGCGATGACTGAAGCTTTCTTT. It specifies CASSPLAGAMTEAFF.